What follows describes a single TCR beta chain. The data were obtained in a study of blood T cell repertoires in COVID-19. Study background: Acute and convalescent COVID-19 specimens originated in the United States, Italy and Spain. PBMCs, B-cell-depleted T cells, or T cells provided the cDNA or gDNA that made up the material.

As processed by the authors: Scientists estimated how many nucleated cells there were by amplifying reference gene primers. This table comes from immunoSEQ multiplex PCR, and its TCRdb copy is limited to in-frame clones, with some not included. D and trimming were read from the DNA, whereas the V and J calls and clone size are those reported in that table. The data hold about 300,000 clones, with around 90% observed a single time. Germline V lookup: CDR1 SGDLS, CDR2 YYNGEE. The CDR3 is made up of 17 amino acids. J lost 0 bases, V lost 3 bases, and 12 bases had no gene match. This rearrangement joins TRBV9 to TRBJ2-7; 7 bases are a match to TRBD2. The source material was peripheral blood. This TCR was recovered from a man between 18 and 35 years old with active or convalescent COVID-19. The CDR3 coding sequence is TGTGCCAGCAGCGCCCATCCAGGCGGGGGAAGCTCCTACGAGCAGTACTTC. It encodes CASSAHPGGGSSYEQYF.